This T cell receptor beta chain was observed in a study of blood T cell repertoires in COVID-19. Sequencing was performed with immunoSEQ multiplex PCR; in TCRdb, only in-frame clones are kept and a portion is missing. The data hold about 310,000 clones, with approximately 86% observed a single time. Participant reports of clinical history set cohort assignment. With 7 bases clipped from V and 4 bases from J, the junction kept 6 bases outside the gene matches. In germline, CDR1 is LNHDA, CDR2 SQIVND (reference sequence). There are 14 residues in the CDR3. The receptor was isolated from a woman aged 18-29 years who had recovered from COVID-19. The rearrangement links TRBV19 to TRBJ2-2, with 7 nucleotides matching TRBD1. Sequenced: PBMCs or T cells enriched from blood (not recorded which). The CDR3 region is CASIGTVLTGELFF. Here the CDR3 DNA reads TGTGCCAGTATCGGGACAGTTCTCACCGGGGAGCTGTTTTTT.